This passage covers 22 T cell receptor beta chains from one sample sequenced in a study of T-cell reconstitution after alpha-beta-depleted transplantation in children. The TCRbeta library was prepared with unique molecular identifiers. TCRdb reprocessed the PCR reads with MiXCR, giving one entry per CDR3 protein. The sample carries 90,000 to 100,000 distinct CDR3 sequences, around 22% recorded once. This material consisted of PBMCs, taken before TCRalphabeta/CD19-depleted stem cell transplant. These receptors all stem from a boy younger than 10 with acute lymphoblastic leukemia, due to receive a stem cell transplant.

The V call is TRBV12-3 or TRBV12-4, the J call TRBJ2-3, with a possible D match to TRBD1 (5 bases). The ends were cut back, 8 bases at V and 6 bases at J, with 15 bases in the middle. The CDR3 runs to 13 residues. The CDR3 nucleotides are TGTGCCAGCCAGCACAGGTGGTCGGATACGCAGTATTTT. This codes for CASQHRWSDTQYF.

The chain uses TRBV3-1 and TRBJ1-1; TRBD1 agrees at 10 bases. CDR1 and CDR2 from the germline V gene are LGHDT and YNNKEL (reference sequence). The CDR3 length is 12 residues. The trim removed 5 bases at V and 12 bases at J, leaving 6 bases unmatched. Here the CDR3 DNA reads TGTGCCAGCAGCAGGGGACAGGGGAAGACTTTCTTT. Protein: CASSRGQGKTFF.

The chain links TRBV28 to TRBJ1-2; no clear D. Germline V CDR1 and CDR2: MDHEN, SYDVKM. The CDR3 is 16 amino acids. V lost 0 bases, J lost 8 bases, and 19 bases lay in between. CDR3 sequence reads: CASSLWTLGSEGGYTF. The CDR3 DNA reads TGTGCCAGCAGTTTATGGACTTTGGGCTCCGAGGGAGGCTACACCTTC.

V and J are TRBV20-1 and TRBJ2-7; 7 nucleotides line up with TRBD2. V lost 3 bases, J lost 6 bases, and 11 bases stayed unmatched. The V gene's germline CDR1 is DFQATT and CDR2 SNEGSKA (reference sequence). The CDR3 loop spans 14 amino acids. The CDR3 DNA sequence: TGCAGTGCTAGCAGACCAGCGGGATCAAGCGAGCAGTACTTC. It specifies CSASRPAGSSEQYF.

The rearrangement uses TRBV5-1 and TRBJ2-3, with TRBD2 matching 7 bases. Germline loops: CDR1 SGHRS, CDR2 YFSETQ. The CDR3 extends over 16 amino acids. V lost 2 bases to trimming and J lost 1 base; unmatched junction nucleotides: 7. The CDR3 bases are TGCGCCAGCAGCTTCCCTAGCGGAGGGGGCACAGATACGCAGTATTTT. It translates to CASSFPSGGGTDTQYF.

This sequence joins TRBV7-2 and TRBJ2-1; 8 positions agree with TRBD2. V lost 5 bases and J lost 9; bases outside the gene matches: 12. The CDR3 runs 15 residues. CDR1 is SGHTA, CDR2 FQGNSA, per germline. In DNA, the CDR3 is TGTGCCAGCAGCCCGGGGGGGATTTCCAGCGGTGAGCAGTTCTTC. It specifies CASSPGGISSGEQFF.

The chain carries TRBV28 and TRBJ2-7, with unresolved D. V gave up 3 bases and J gave up 9 bases, with 15 bases separating them. This CDR3 has 13 amino acids. Germline loops: CDR1 MDHEN, CDR2 SYDVKM. The CDR3 loop is CASSFGDAGLQYF. The CDR3 nucleotides read TGTGCCAGCAGTTTTGGAGACGCCGGCTTGCAGTACTTC.

The chain is built from TRBV5-1 and TRBJ2-2; tentative D call: TRBD1 (6 bases). Germline V gives CDR1 SGHRS, CDR2 YFSETQ. This CDR3 has 15 residues. V lost 2 bases and J lost 5, with 13 bases in between. CDR3: CASSLGTRGTGELFF. The CDR3 DNA reads TGCGCCAGCAGCTTAGGGACCAGGGGAACCGGGGAGCTGTTTTTT. Complete variable domain (other parts from reference TRBV5-1 and TRBJ2-2): KAGVTQTPRYLIKTRGQQVTLSCSPISGHRSVSWYQQTPGQGLQFLFEYFSETQRNKGNFPGRFSGRQFSNSRSEMNVSTLELGDSALYLCASSLGTRGTGELFFGEGSRLTVL.

This clonotype was counted only a few times. This chain joins TRBV20-1 and TRBJ2-2, with 10 bases that match TRBD2. After removal of 1 base from V and 4 bases from J, the junction contained 3 bases not matched to a gene. The CDR3 extends over 15 amino acids. The germline gives CDR1 DFQATT, CDR2 SNEGSKA (reference sequence). The DNA of the CDR3 is TGCAGTGCTAGAGGGCTAGCGGGGGTCACCGGGGAGCTGTTTTTT. Translating gives CSARGLAGVTGELFF.

The J gene is TRBJ2-1, the V gene TRBV9; 10 bases agree with TRBD2. Unmatched junction bases numbered 4, after V lost 2 bases and J lost 2 bases. The CDR3 is 16 residues long. The germline CDR1 and CDR2 sequences are SGDLS and YYNGEE. The CDR3 nucleotides are TGTGCCAGCAGCGTTAAACTAGCGGGAACCTACAATGAGCAGTTCTTC. Amino acid sequence: CASSVKLAGTYNEQFF.

The V call is TRBV25-1, the J call TRBJ1-2; possibly TRBD1 for D (5 bases). Germline loops: CDR1 MGHDK, CDR2 SYGVNS. Trimming stripped 6 bases from V and 5 bases from J, with 13 bases between. This CDR3 has 13 amino acids. CDR3 protein: CASRAAGPYGYTF. In nucleotides, the CDR3 is TGTGCCAGCAGAGCGGCAGGGCCTTATGGCTACACCTTC.

The chain employs TRBV4-2 and TRBJ2-3; 9 bases are a match to TRBD2. In germline, CDR1 is LGHNA, CDR2 YNFKEQ. The CDR3 totals 15 residues. V dropped 4 bases and J dropped 3; count of bases not matched to a gene: 5. The CDR3 here is CASSLRLAETDTQYF. The CDR3 region has the DNA TGTGCCAGCAGCCTACGACTAGCGGAGACAGATACGCAGTATTTT.

This clonotype was observed a few times. This chain links TRBV15 with TRBJ2-7; D is unclear. V was trimmed by 0 bases and J by 5 bases, leaving 14 bases between them. The CDR3 runs 15 residues. Germline V lookup: CDR1 LNHNV, CDR2 YYDKDF (reference sequence). The CDR3 DNA follows: TGTGCCACCAGCAGAGAGGGCGGAGTAAGCGACGAGCAGTACTTC. It translates to CATSREGGVSDEQYF.

This clonotype has more than one count but fewer than ten. V usage is TRBV7-9 and J usage is TRBJ2-3; perhaps D is TRBD1 or TRBD2 (6 bases each). V lost 2 bases to trimming and J lost 3 bases, with 18 bases between them. The germline CDR1 and CDR2 sequences are SEHNR and FQNEAQ (reference sequence). The CDR3 contains 17 residues. Written as DNA, the CDR3 is TGTGCCAGCAGCTTACACCATGGCGGAGGGGGGACAGATACGCAGTATTTT. Amino acid sequence: CASSLHHGGGGTDTQYF.

The chain recombines TRBV20-1 with TRBJ2-7, with D perhaps matching TRBD2 (6 bases). Per the germline V gene, CDR1 is DFQATT and CDR2 is SNEGSKA (reference sequence). Between the trimmed V and J ends, which lost 3 bases and 3 bases, there was a span of 15 bases. The CDR3 extends over 14 amino acids. The CDR3 nucleotides are TGCAGTGCTAGGGTAGCGGAGGGGCACTACGAGCAGTACTTC. Translation: CSARVAEGHYEQYF.

This clonotype has only a few counts. This chain joins TRBV7-2 and TRBJ1-6, with no clear D. The CDR3 runs 15 residues. CDR1 SGHTA and CDR2 FQGNSA come from the germline V gene. Trimming left V 1 base short and J 7 bases short, with 11 bases between. This CDR3 is CASSLDRTENSPLHF. CDR3 DNA sequence: TGTGCCAGCAGCTTAGATAGGACGGAGAATTCACCCCTCCACTTT.

This clonotype appeared many times. The chain couples TRBV11-2 to TRBJ2-3, with unresolved D. This CDR3 is 14 amino acids long. In germline, CDR1 is SGHAT, CDR2 FQNNGV. The ends were cut back, 0 bases at V and 5 bases at J, with 9 bases in the middle. The chain's CDR3 is CASSLDQRKDTQYF. As DNA, the CDR3 is TGTGCCAGCAGCTTAGATCAGAGGAAAGATACGCAGTATTTT.

The rearrangement links TRBV5-1 to TRBJ2-1, with a possible D match to TRBD2 (6 bases). Germline V gene lookup returns CDR1 SGHRS and CDR2 YFSETQ. There are 15 residues in the CDR3. The V and J ends lost 6 bases and 2 bases respectively, with 15 bases between them. Here the CDR3 reads CASKGGTSAYNEQFF. CDR3 DNA: TGCGCCAGCAAAGGTGGGACTTCCGCCTACAATGAGCAGTTCTTC.

This clonotype appeared once. This sequence joins TRBV3-1 and TRBJ2-3, with no clear D. The CDR3 covers 14 residues. The ends were cut back, 8 bases at V and 2 bases at J, with 14 bases in the middle. Germline V gives CDR1 LGHDT, CDR2 YNNKEL (reference sequence). This CDR3 reads CASHSRGSTDTQYF. The CDR3 nucleotides read TGTGCCAGCCATAGCAGAGGCTCCACAGATACGCAGTATTTT.

This clonotype was counted only a few times. The chain links TRBV4-1 to TRBJ2-7, with 7 bases that match TRBD1. The V gene's germline CDR1 is MGHRA and CDR2 YSYEKL. There are 14 residues in the CDR3. Losses at the gene ends were 3 bases for V and 9 bases for J; bases not matched to a gene: 11. CDR3 bases: TGCGCCAGCAGCCATGGGAACACAGGGGTAGGGCAGTACTTC. It yields the protein CASSHGNTGVGQYF.

This clonotype showed up just a few times. This chain links TRBV9 with TRBJ2-5, with 10 bases aligning to TRBD2. CDR3 length: 18 residues. From germline, CDR1 is SGDLS and CDR2 YYNGEE. The ends lost 3 bases at V and 5 bases at J; junction bases unmatched: 16. The CDR3 bases are TGTGCCAGCAGCGACGGACTAGCGGAGGGGCTTTTGGGGGAGACCCAGTACTTC. Amino acids: CASSDGLAEGLLGETQYF.

This clonotype occurred many times. CDR3 nucleotides: TGTGCCAGCAGCCTAGGGGCTGCCAGGGGAGAGACCCAGTACTTC. This encodes CASSLGAARGETQYF. The chain joins TRBV9 to TRBJ2-5; possibly TRBD1 for D (6 bases). Trimming shortened V by 4 bases and J by 4 bases, and 17 bases separated the two germline ends. Per germline, CDR1 SGDLS and CDR2 YYNGEE. This CDR3 contains 15 residues. The complete variable domain, with remaining parts taken from reference TRBV9 and TRBJ2-5, reads DSGVTQTPKHLITATGQRVTLRCSPRSGDLSVYWYQQSLDQGLQFLIQYYNGEERAKGNILERFSAQQFPDLHSELNLSSLELGDSALYFCASSLGAARGETQYFGPGTRLLVL.